This T cell receptor beta chain was identified during a study of blood T cell repertoires in COVID-19 (dated by TCRdb to 2018 to 2020). Describing the broader study: The collaborator samples originated in the United States, Italy and Spain and spanned the acute and convalescent phases of COVID-19. The material from the prospective study consisted of cDNA or gDNA derived from T cells, B-cell-depleted T cells, or PBMCs. Where available, HLA class I and class II types were taken from metadata supplied by the sample provider and were not determined by assay-based typing. The dataset comprised deeply sampled blood TCRbeta repertoires from subjects exposed to, actively infected with, or recovered from COVID-19. The sample metadata nearly always contained a de-identified subject ID, COVID-19 status, age in years and sex. The repertoires were released in a freely available public database meant as a resource for research on the immune response to SARS-CoV-2. Samples came from the ongoing ImmuneRACE study (first 160 participants) plus 1,254 subjects from 6 global collaborators. Results the study describes overall, beyond this receptor: Clinical and demographic metadata were provided uncurated, with the amount varying by source and participant.

Looking up the germline V gene (reference sequence) yields CDR1 LNHDA and CDR2 SQIVND. V gives up 8 bases and J gives up 6 bases, and the segment between their germline ends measures 13 bases. Spanning cysteine to phenylalanine, the CDR3 consists of 13 amino acids. The only DNA kept is the CDR3, 39 bases in frame from the first base. The immunoSEQ Assay, a bias-controlled multiplex PCR, was used to amplify TCRbeta CDR3 regions from genomic DNA. The published analysis was carried out like this. The number of nucleated cells in each sample was estimated from the amplification of reference gene primers within the assay. To quantify the absolute abundance of each unique TCRbeta CDR3 rearrangement, sequence reads were collapsed and filtered. For each sample, productive Simpson clonality was calculated as the square root of Simpson's diversity index across productive rearrangements. TCRdb holds this immuneACCESS table with in-frame rearrangements only. Some clones are missing; in checked studies, unresolved V genes explain under half, and the rest has no known cause. D and trimming come from the DNA, and the V and J calls and clone size come from that table. The sample contains 90,000 to 120,000 clones, approximately 80% of them found a single time. Approximately 22% of the sample is held by the ten biggest clonotypes.

This clone was counted only a few times. What antigen it recognizes has not been identified. No qualities accompany the bases; no much larger clone lies one base away. Whole blood was collected in K2EDTA tubes by collaborating institutions according to the institutions' own protocols. For TCRbeta analysis, collaborators shipped samples as frozen whole blood, isolated PBMCs, or DNA extracted from either of those sample types. The sequenced sample consisted of peripheral blood. Recombination connected TRBV19 to TRBJ2-2, with the D gene not clear enough to name. The receptor's source is a man between 70 and 80 years old with active or convalescent COVID-19. The bases are TGTGCCAGTTCCCCCGGGTGGGCCGGGGAGCTGTTTTTT. Translation gives CASSPGWAGELFF.